The T cell receptor (beta chain) described here comes from a study of T cell responses to AZD1222 COVID-19 vaccine. Turning to the study itself: Pooled samples include second doses given at about 4 or 12 weeks.

General observations from the study: Seropositive at baseline were only a handful of AZD1222 recipients. Clonal diversity was possibly underestimated, and the donors were mostly white British, with more females. None of the repertoires were sampled until the peak T cell response had passed.

TCRdb's copy holds only in-frame clones and misses some; the assay was immunoSEQ multiplex PCR. In the table there are 88,000 or so clones, around 90% of which are singletons. This clone was picked up one time. Its antigen is not identified. Sequenced here: peripheral blood, sampled on day 0 of AZD1222 vaccination. This TCR was recovered from an adult in good health.

The CDR3: CASSSTQGQPQHF. The CDR3 DNA reads TGTGCCAGCAGCTCGACACAGGGCCAGCCCCAGCATTTT. This chain uses TRBV7-3 with TRBJ1-5, with D maybe TRBD1 (6 bases). Germline loops: CDR1 SGHTA, CDR2 FQGTGA. V lost 4 bases and J lost 7, with 11 bases in between. The CDR3 totals 13 residues.